A single sample is the source of the 12 T cell receptor beta chains below, sequenced in a study of blood T cell repertoires in COVID-19 (dated by TCRdb to about 2020). The library was produced with the immunoSEQ multiplex PCR assay. This immuneACCESS table, as held by TCRdb, lists in-frame sequences with V and J called but not all clones. Of the missing ones, under half trace to an unresolved V gene in checked studies; the others have no known cause. The sample table contains just over 150,000 clones; only one count was recorded for approximately 86% of them. The ten largest clones add up to 7% of the sample. Material for sequencing was peripheral blood. The receptor source for this set is a woman aged 40-49 years with COVID-19, enrolled during active disease.

The rearrangement links TRBV10-3 to TRBJ1-2; TRBD1 matches 7 bases. CDR1 and CDR2 from the germline V gene are ENHRY and SYGVKD. CDR3 size: 16 residues. V gave up 0 bases and J gave up 0 bases; unmatched junction bases: 4. CDR3 region: CAISESEQGPNYGYTF. The CDR3 DNA follows: TGTGCCATCAGTGAGTCGGAACAGGGGCCTAACTATGGCTACACCTTC.

For this clone: At one of its ends the junction is not consistent with the germline gene, which may arise from a read error. CDR3: CASSSNRGGEQFF. DNA of the CDR3: TGTGCTAGCAGCTCCAACAGGGGCGGAGAGCAGTTCTTC. This chain uses TRBV7-7 with TRBJ2-1, with TRBD1 matching over 7 bases. Germline loops: CDR1 SSHAT, CDR2 FNYEAQ (reference sequence). CDR3 length: 13 amino acids.

This rearrangement joins TRBV5-5 to TRBJ1-4, with unresolved D. CDR3 length: 15 residues. CDR1 SGHKS and CDR2 YYEKEE come from the germline V gene (reference sequence). Trimming removed 3 bases from V and 4 bases from J, with 13 bases in between. The CDR3 nucleotides are TGTGCCAGCAGCTCAAACTCGGGTCTTAATGAAAAACTGTTTTTT. Its protein product is CASSSNSGLNEKLFF.

CDR3 DNA: TGCGCCAGCAGCTCCCAACAGGGCTACAATGAGCAGTTCTTC. Encoded protein: CASSSQQGYNEQFF. The chain combines TRBV5-1 with TRBJ2-1; D perhaps matches TRBD1 (6 bases). Trimming stripped 3 bases from V and 3 bases from J, with 10 bases between. The CDR3 runs 14 residues. The V gene's germline CDR1 is SGHRS and CDR2 YFSETQ.

The CDR3 sequence is CASSPTGPSPSFFEKLFF. Written as DNA, the CDR3 is TGTGCCAGCTCACCAACAGGGCCCAGTCCCTCTTTTTTTGAAAAACTGTTTTTT. The V gene is TRBV18, the J gene TRBJ1-4; perhaps TRBD1 as D (6 bases). Trimming took off 2 bases at V and 7 bases at J, with 23 bases between the two ends. This CDR3 spans 18 amino acids. The V gene's germline CDR1 is KGHSH and CDR2 LQKENI. The variable domain in full, completed from reference TRBV18 and TRBJ1-4, reads NAGVMQNPRHLVRRRGQEARLRCSPMKGHSHVYWYRQLPEEGLKFMVYLQKENIIDESGMPKERFSAEFPKEGPSILRIQQVVRGDSAAYFCASSPTGPSPSFFEKLFFGSGTQLSVL.

V and J are TRBV2 and TRBJ2-5; 7 nucleotides agree with TRBD1. Germline V gene data show CDR1 as SNHLY and CDR2 as FYNNEI. J was trimmed by 1 base and V by 6 bases; bases with no gene match: 2. The CDR3 has 13 amino acids. CDR3 residues: CASSGDSQETQYF. The CDR3 DNA sequence: TGTGCCAGCAGCGGGGACAGCCAAGAGACCCAGTACTTC.

The chain joins TRBV19 to TRBJ2-3; 10 positions match TRBD2. V lost 2 bases, J lost 4 bases, and 6 bases stayed unmatched. The CDR3 is 16 amino acids. The germline V gene has CDR1 LNHDA and CDR2 SQIVND (reference sequence). CDR3 protein: CASSILSSGGADTQYF. The CDR3 DNA follows: TGTGCCAGTAGTATACTATCTAGCGGGGGAGCAGATACGCAGTATTTT.

With respect to this clone: Other DNA sequences within the sample encode an identical CDR3. The V call is TRBV11-2, the J call TRBJ2-6, with 8 positions matching TRBD1. CDR3 length equals 18 residues. Germline CDR1 SGHAT, CDR2 FQNNGV. With 3 bases clipped from V and 2 bases from J, the junction kept 9 bases outside the gene matches. The chain's CDR3 is CASSFPGGVFPGANVLTF. The CDR3 DNA is TGTGCCAGCAGCTTCCCAGGGGGCGTTTTCCCTGGGGCCAACGTCCTGACTTTC.

The chain couples TRBV19 to TRBJ1-2; the D gene is possibly TRBD1 (5 bases). Germline V lookup: CDR1 LNHDA, CDR2 SQIVND (reference sequence). The CDR3 extends over 14 amino acids. The V and J ends lost 3 bases and 2 bases respectively, with 10 bases between them. The CDR3 bases are TGTGCCAGTAGTATCTCGGGGGGGAACTATGGCTACACCTTC. Amino acid sequence: CASSISGGNYGYTF.

The V gene is TRBV7-9, the J gene TRBJ1-5; D not certain. The germline V gene has CDR1 SEHNR and CDR2 FQNEAQ (reference sequence). The CDR3 has 14 residues. With 5 bases removed from V and 6 bases from J, the gap between germline ends came to 14 bases. DNA of the CDR3: TGTGCCAGCAGCCGGACGGACTCGAGTCAGCCCCAGCATTTT. Translation: CASSRTDSSQPQHF.

V gene TRBV5-1 combines with J gene TRBJ2-5; D may be TRBD1 (6 bases). Germline loops: CDR1 SGHRS, CDR2 YFSETQ. The germline V and J ends were trimmed by 1 base and 0 bases, with 10 bases remaining between them. There are 15 residues in the CDR3. The CDR3, as DNA: TGCGCCAGCAGCTTGTTGGGACAACACCAAGAGACCCAGTACTTC. Its protein is CASSLLGQHQETQYF.

This chain connects TRBV19 to TRBJ1-1; 7 bases match TRBD1. CDR3 length equals 16 residues. V trimming: 7 bases; J trimming: 0 bases; junction bases outside the gene matches: 11. CDR1 is LNHDA and CDR2 is SQIVND in the germline V gene (reference sequence). The CDR3 coding sequence is TGTGCCAGTAACCCGGGAGGGCAGGGGGTGAACACTGAAGCTTTCTTT. It specifies CASNPGGQGVNTEAFF.